These 26 T cell receptor beta chains were all obtained from the same sample, sequenced in a study of blood T cell repertoires in COVID-19. Profiled with immunoSEQ multiplex PCR; TCRdb holds only in-frame clones, not every one. The sample holds 300,000 to 400,000 clones, approximately 86% seen once. Material for sequencing was peripheral blood. The source of these receptors is a human donor in a cohort sampled during active COVID-19.

The V and J genes are TRBV29-1 and TRBJ2-1; a weak D match, TRBD2 (6 bases). Looked up from germline, CDR1 is SQVTM and CDR2 is ANQGSEA. This CDR3 is 13 amino acids long. V lost 4 bases and J lost 10, with 17 bases in between. CDR3 in DNA: TGCAGCGTTGGTGATGGAGCGGAGGGGGAGCAGTTCTTC. Translated: CSVGDGAEGEQFF.

CDR3 region: CASSSGIWGVGETQYF. For the CDR3, the DNA is TGTGCCAGCAGCAGCGGGATCTGGGGGGTTGGGGAGACCCAGTACTTC. The chain has TRBV9 and TRBJ2-5; 7 nucleotides match TRBD2. This CDR3 region has 16 residues. Germline CDR1 and CDR2: SGDLS and YYNGEE. Trimming at V came to 4 bases and at J to 5 bases, leaving 14 bases not matched to a gene.

This clone was observed a few times. The gene calls are TRBV7-2 and TRBJ1-2; D possibly corresponds to TRBD1 (5 bases). CDR3 length: 13 residues. Trimming stripped 5 bases from V and 6 bases from J, with 13 bases between. The germline CDR1 and CDR2 sequences are SGHTA and FQGNSA. The CDR3 nucleotides are TGTGCCAGCAGCACGGGACTGCTTGATGGCTACACCTTC. Amino acid sequence: CASSTGLLDGYTF. Full variable domain (remainder filled in from reference TRBV7-2 and TRBJ1-2): GAGVSQSPSNKVTEKGKDVELRCDPISGHTALYWYRQSLGQGLEFLIYFQGNSAPDKSGLPSDRFSAERTGGSVSTLTIQRTQQEDSAVYLCASSTGLLDGYTFGSGTRLTVV.

This clone appeared a single time. This chain uses TRBV2 with TRBJ2-7; possibly TRBD2 for D (6 bases). Germline lookup yields CDR1 SNHLY and CDR2 FYNNEI. Trimming stripped 10 bases from V and 0 bases from J, with 16 bases between. CDR3 length equals 14 residues. The CDR3 nucleotides read TGTGCCACCTCGGGAGTTGATACCTCCTACGAGCAGTACTTC. This codes for CATSGVDTSYEQYF.

J is TRBJ1-2 and V is TRBV12-3 or TRBV12-4; TRBD1 matches at 8 bases. The CDR3 loop spans 13 amino acids. The junction had 5 bases not matched to a gene; V was cut back by 5 bases and J by 6 bases. The chain's CDR3 is CASSRQGRDGYTF. CDR3 coding DNA: TGTGCCAGCAGTCGACAGGGGAGAGATGGCTACACCTTC.

The J gene is TRBJ2-7, the V gene TRBV6-1, with a tentative D call TRBD2 (6 bases). This CDR3 spans 15 amino acids. V gave up 2 bases and J gave up 2 bases, with 13 bases separating them. Germline assignment: CDR1 MNHNS and CDR2 SASEGT. CDR3 nucleotide sequence: TGTGCCAGCAGTGAACAGTCGCGGGGCCCCTACGAGCAGTACTTC. Translated, it gives CASSEQSRGPYEQYF.

The chain is built from TRBV2 and TRBJ1-6; D is perhaps TRBD1 (5 bases). The V and J ends lost 4 bases and 0 bases respectively, with 16 bases between them. This CDR3 spans 18 amino acids. CDR1 is SNHLY, CDR2 FYNNEI, per germline. CDR3 nucleotides: TGTGCCAGCAGTGGGCCGCCAGGGAGGTCCTCCTATAATTCACCCCTCCACTTT. This sequence encodes CASSGPPGRSSYNSPLHF.

This clone was picked up a small number of times. The CDR3 coding sequence is TGCAGTGCTTGGGACAGCTACGAGCAGTACTTC. Residues: CSAWDSYEQYF. The chain is built from TRBV20-1 and TRBJ2-7; 7 bases map to TRBD1. V was clipped by 5 bases and J by 3 bases; unmatched bases: 1. This CDR3 has 11 amino acids. The germline V gene has CDR1 DFQATT and CDR2 SNEGSKA (reference sequence).

The chain carries TRBV7-8 and TRBJ1-4; 9 bases align to TRBD1. There are 14 residues in the CDR3. V was clipped by 5 bases and J by 8 bases; unmatched bases: 6. Germline V gene sequence: CDR1 SGHVS, CDR2 FQNEAQ. For the CDR3, the DNA is TGTGCCAGCAGCAAACGGGACAGGGACGAAAAACTGTTTTTT. This codes for CASSKRDRDEKLFF.

The chain recombines TRBV25-1 with TRBJ2-1; tentative D call: TRBD2 (5 bases). Trimming removed 4 bases from V and 0 bases from J, with 16 bases in between. The V gene's germline CDR1 is MGHDK and CDR2 SYGVNS. The CDR3 consists of 17 residues. The CDR3 region has the DNA TGTGCCAGCAGTGCCACTGGGGAGCCTACCTCCTACAATGAGCAGTTCTTC. Its protein is CASSATGEPTSYNEQFF.

This chain connects TRBV28 to TRBJ2-1; TRBD2 agrees at 7 bases. In germline, CDR1 is MDHEN, CDR2 SYDVKM. This CDR3 contains 13 residues. Trimming took 3 bases from V and 8 from J; bases not matched to a gene: 4. The CDR3 nucleotides read TGTGCCAGCAGTTTGGCGGGAGTCTATGAGCAGTTCTTC. Translating gives CASSLAGVYEQFF.

The chain carries TRBV5-1 and TRBJ2-2; 11 nucleotides line up with TRBD2. Trimming removed 2 bases from V and 6 bases from J; junction bases left unmatched: 6. The CDR3 contains 16 residues. Germline CDR1 and CDR2: SGHRS and YFSETQ. CDR3 DNA: TGCGCCAGCAGCTTCTCACTAGCGGGGGATTCCGGGGAGCTGTTTTTT. Its translation: CASSFSLAGDSGELFF.

The V and J genes are TRBV7-9 and TRBJ2-3; the D gene is possibly TRBD1 (6 bases). The germline V and J ends were trimmed by 5 bases and 3 bases, with 15 bases remaining between them. Germline CDR1 SEHNR, CDR2 FQNEAQ (reference sequence). The CDR3 runs 15 residues. CDR3 nucleotide sequence: TGTGCCAGCAGCGGGACCTCAAGGGGGACAGATACGCAGTATTTT. This sequence encodes CASSGTSRGTDTQYF.

The V call is TRBV4-1, the J call TRBJ2-7, with D possibly matching TRBD1 (5 bases). Trimming shortened V by 5 bases and J by 3 bases, and 11 bases separated the two germline ends. CDR3 length: 13 residues. Germline V gene lookup returns CDR1 MGHRA and CDR2 YSYEKL. The CDR3 sequence: CASSVQGHYEQYF. The CDR3 DNA is TGCGCCAGCAGCGTTCAGGGTCACTACGAGCAGTACTTC.

The chain uses TRBV4-2 and TRBJ2-3; perhaps TRBD1 as D (6 bases). The length of the CDR3 is 18 residues. The V and J ends lost 0 bases and 0 bases respectively, with 16 bases between them. The germline CDR1 and CDR2 sequences are LGHNA and YNFKEQ. DNA of the CDR3: TGTGCCAGCAGCCAAGAGCCCTTACAGGGTTTGAGCACAGATACGCAGTATTTT. Translation: CASSQEPLQGLSTDTQYF.

The V and J genes are TRBV15 and TRBJ2-3; D might be TRBD1 (5 bases). V gave up 1 base and J gave up 3 bases, with 17 bases separating them. The CDR3 covers 17 residues. Germline CDR1 and CDR2: LNHNV and YYDKDF (reference sequence). The CDR3: CATSRGQSFAGTDTQYF. The DNA for the CDR3 is TGTGCCACCAGCAGAGGTCAGAGTTTTGCAGGGACAGATACGCAGTATTTT. Combining the CDR3 with reference TRBV15 and TRBJ2-3 gives the whole variable domain DAMVIQNPRYQVTQFGKPVTLSCSQTLNHNVMYWYQQKSSQAPKLLFHYYDKDFNNEADTPDNFQSRRPNTSFCFLDIRSPGLGDTAMYLCATSRGQSFAGTDTQYFGPGTRLTVL.

This sequence joins TRBV6-6 and TRBJ2-5, with D possibly being TRBD2 (5 bases). V lost 5 bases to trimming and J lost 4 bases, with 23 bases between them. CDR1 and CDR2 (germline): MNHNY, SVGAGI (reference sequence). This CDR3 contains 17 residues. The CDR3 DNA follows: TGTGCCAGCAGTCATCCCGGGCCTCCGGGGAAGGGAGAGACCCAGTACTTC. Its protein product is CASSHPGPPGKGETQYF.

This chain connects TRBV9 to TRBJ2-5; 7 bases are shared with TRBD2. This CDR3 is 14 amino acids long. The J segment lost 1 base and the V segment lost 0 bases, leaving 0 bases of the junction unmatched. In germline, CDR1 is SGDLS, CDR2 YYNGEE. This CDR3 reads CASSVGGGQETQYF. CDR3 bases: TGTGCCAGCAGCGTAGGGGGGGGCCAAGAGACCCAGTACTTC.

The chain employs TRBV25-1 and TRBJ1-4; D possibly corresponds to TRBD1 (6 bases). The CDR3 length is 18 residues. Trimming removed 1 base from V and 3 bases from J, with 18 bases in between. Germline V lookup: CDR1 MGHDK, CDR2 SYGVNS. The CDR3, as DNA: TGTGCCAGCAGTGAATGGGTGGGCCGGGGGGCTGCTAATGAAAAACTGTTTTTT. This codes for CASSEWVGRGAANEKLFF.

The V call is TRBV6-1, the J call TRBJ2-7, with 12 bases identical to TRBD1. Unmatched junction bases numbered 9, after V lost 2 bases and J lost 7 bases. Germline values: CDR1 MNHNS, CDR2 SASEGT. CDR3 length: 16 residues. The CDR3 region is CASSEPPGQGAGEQYF. As DNA, the CDR3 is TGTGCCAGCAGTGAACCACCGGGACAGGGGGCGGGTGAGCAGTACTTC.

The chain carries TRBV7-2 and TRBJ2-1; 11 bases agree with TRBD2. Germline-derived CDR1 and CDR2 are SGHTA and FQGNSA. The ends lost 7 bases at V and 5 bases at J; junction bases unmatched: 7. The CDR3 is made up of 15 amino acids. This CDR3 is CASTSGGLADNEQFF. DNA of the CDR3: TGTGCCAGCACCTCCGGGGGACTAGCGGACAATGAGCAGTTCTTC. Looking up the rest from reference TRBV7-2 and TRBJ2-1 gives the full variable domain: GAGVSQSPSNKVTEKGKDVELRCDPISGHTALYWYRQSLGQGLEFLIYFQGNSAPDKSGLPSDRFSAERTGGSVSTLTIQRTQQEDSAVYLCASTSGGLADNEQFFGPGTRLTVL.

This clone has a single count. This chain joins TRBV2 and TRBJ2-3; TRBD2 agrees at 9 bases. The CDR3 covers 17 residues. V gave up 10 bases and J gave up 1 base; unmatched junction bases: 15. Germline V gene data show CDR1 as SNHLY and CDR2 as FYNNEI. CDR3 in amino acids: CATPSGGGRDGTDTQYF. In nucleotides, the CDR3 is TGTGCCACCCCATCCGGGGGCGGGAGGGATGGCACAGATACGCAGTATTTT.

The V gene is TRBV28, the J gene TRBJ2-7, with 7 bases fitting TRBD2. CDR3 length: 17 residues. Germline CDR1 MDHEN, CDR2 SYDVKM. J lost 3 bases, V lost 6 bases, and 17 bases had no gene match. The DNA for the CDR3 is TGTGCCAGCAGCCTGGGGGAGGGGTTGTTCTGGAGCTACGAGCAGTACTTC. Translation: CASSLGEGLFWSYEQYF.

The V and J genes are TRBV21-1 and TRBJ1-3; whether TRBD1, the table's D call, matches the DNA was not checked. TRBV21-1 is assigned pseudogene status. The CDR3 consists of 16 residues. CDR3 nucleotides: TGTGCCAGCAGCAACCCGACAGCTTACTCTGGAAACACCATATATTTT. This encodes CASSNPTAYSGNTIYF.

V is TRBV11-2 and J is TRBJ2-7, with TRBD2 as a possible D gene (5 bases). The V end was cut by 4 bases, the J end by 4 bases, with 11 bases between. This CDR3 has 13 residues. The germline CDR1 and CDR2 sequences are SGHAT and FQNNGV. CDR3 in DNA: TGTGCCAGCAGCTCCGGGGTTGCGTACGAGCAGTACTTC. It encodes CASSSGVAYEQYF.

The chain carries TRBV19 and TRBJ1-4; no clear D gene. CDR3 length: 15 amino acids. From germline, CDR1 is LNHDA and CDR2 SQIVND (reference sequence). The V and J ends lost 3 bases and 4 bases respectively, with 12 bases between them. The CDR3 DNA reads as TGTGCCAGTAGTATGGCGGGGATAAATAATGAAAAACTGTTTTTT. This sequence encodes CASSMAGINNEKLFF.